The present T cell receptor beta chain was sequenced within a study of cytomegalovirus exposure and HLA in healthy donors. For the study at large: Membership in the Caucasian-associated ancestry cluster was found for about 80% of 300 to 500 genotyped donors.

Primers for the PCR totalled 60 Vbeta and 13 Jbeta. Using immunoSEQ multiplex PCR, the repertoire was profiled, and TCRdb retains in-frame clones only, with some absent. This sample contains some 41,000 clones. This CDR3 is 16 amino acids long. V gave up 4 bases and J gave up 6 bases, with 21 bases separating them. Germline CDR1 SEHNR, CDR2 FQNEAQ (reference sequence). Study-wide findings and caveats: Being productive about 87% or about 30% of the time was typical of most TCR beta V segments in an earlier analysis. Listed as cytomegalovirus-associated were 164 TCR beta chains. HLA alleles were associated with 16,951 TCR beta sequences in a later analysis at 0.05 false discovery rate.

A note on this clone: Its antigen is not identified.

The TCR sequence derives from a man younger than 45 in good health and CMV-seronegative. The material sequenced was PBMCs. The chain couples TRBV7-9 to TRBJ1-2; possibly TRBD1 for D (5 bases). The chain's CDR3 is CASSSIRPRGEDGYTF. The CDR3 DNA is TGTGCCAGCAGCTCCATTCGGCCTCGGGGGGAGGATGGCTACACCTTC.